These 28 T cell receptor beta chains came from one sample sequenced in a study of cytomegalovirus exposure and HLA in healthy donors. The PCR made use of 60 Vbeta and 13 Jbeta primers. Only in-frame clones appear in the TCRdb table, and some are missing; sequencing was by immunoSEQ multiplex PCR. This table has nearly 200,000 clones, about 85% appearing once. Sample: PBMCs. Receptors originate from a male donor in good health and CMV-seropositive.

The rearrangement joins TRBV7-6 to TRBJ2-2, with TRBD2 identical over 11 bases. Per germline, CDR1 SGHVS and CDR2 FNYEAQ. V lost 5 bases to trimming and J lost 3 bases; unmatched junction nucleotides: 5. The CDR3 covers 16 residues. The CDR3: CASSPPGLADTGELFF. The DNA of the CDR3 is TGTGCCAGCAGCCCCCCGGGACTAGCGGACACCGGGGAGCTGTTTTTT.

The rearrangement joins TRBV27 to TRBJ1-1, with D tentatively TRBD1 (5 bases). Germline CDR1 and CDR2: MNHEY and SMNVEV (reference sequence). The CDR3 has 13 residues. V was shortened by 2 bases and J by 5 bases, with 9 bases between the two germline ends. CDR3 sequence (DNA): TGTGCCAGCAGTTTACGGGGGGGGACTGAAGCTTTCTTT. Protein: CASSLRGGTEAFF.

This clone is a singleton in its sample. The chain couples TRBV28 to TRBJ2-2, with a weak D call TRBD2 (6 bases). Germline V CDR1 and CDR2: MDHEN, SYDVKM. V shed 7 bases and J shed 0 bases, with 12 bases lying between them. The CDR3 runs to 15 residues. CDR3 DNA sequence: TGTGCCAGCATGAGCGGGCCTCCGAACACCGGGGAGCTGTTTTTT. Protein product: CASMSGPPNTGELFF.

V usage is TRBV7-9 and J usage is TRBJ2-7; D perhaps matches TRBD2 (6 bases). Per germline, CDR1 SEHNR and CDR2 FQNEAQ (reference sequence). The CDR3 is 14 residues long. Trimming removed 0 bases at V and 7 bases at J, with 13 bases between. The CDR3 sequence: CASSLAEGPGEQYF. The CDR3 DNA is TGTGCCAGCAGCTTAGCGGAGGGCCCGGGGGAGCAGTACTTC.

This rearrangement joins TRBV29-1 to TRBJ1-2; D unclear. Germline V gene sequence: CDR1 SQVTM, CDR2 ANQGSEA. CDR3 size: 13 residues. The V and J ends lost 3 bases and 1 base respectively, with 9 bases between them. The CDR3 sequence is CSVEPGSNYGYTF. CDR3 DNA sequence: TGCAGCGTTGAGCCCGGGAGTAACTATGGCTACACCTTC.

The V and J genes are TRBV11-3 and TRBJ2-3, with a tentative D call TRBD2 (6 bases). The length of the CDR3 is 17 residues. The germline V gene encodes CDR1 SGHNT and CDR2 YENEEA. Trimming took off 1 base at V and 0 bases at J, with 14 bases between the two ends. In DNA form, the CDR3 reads TGTGCCAGCAGCTTAGGGGGGGATGTCCCTAGCACAGATACGCAGTATTTT. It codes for CASSLGGDVPSTDTQYF.

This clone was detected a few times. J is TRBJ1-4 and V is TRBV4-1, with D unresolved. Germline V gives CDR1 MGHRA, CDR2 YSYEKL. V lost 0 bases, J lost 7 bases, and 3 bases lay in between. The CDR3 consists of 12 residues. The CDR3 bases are TGCGCCAGCAGCCAAGACGGTGAAAAACTGTTTTTT. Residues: CASSQDGEKLFF.

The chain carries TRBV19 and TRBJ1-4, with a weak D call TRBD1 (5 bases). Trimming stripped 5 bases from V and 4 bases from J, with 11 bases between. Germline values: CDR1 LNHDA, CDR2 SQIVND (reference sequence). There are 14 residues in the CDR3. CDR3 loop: CASSFQGNNEKLFF. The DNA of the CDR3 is TGTGCCAGTAGTTTTCAGGGAAATAATGAAAAACTGTTTTTT. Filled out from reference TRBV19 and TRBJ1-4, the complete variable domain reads DGGITQSPKYLFRKEGQNVTLSCEQNLNHDAMYWYRQDPGQGLRLIYYSQIVNDFQKGDIAEGYSVSREKKESFPLTVTSAQKNPTAFYLCASSFQGNNEKLFFGSGTQLSVL.

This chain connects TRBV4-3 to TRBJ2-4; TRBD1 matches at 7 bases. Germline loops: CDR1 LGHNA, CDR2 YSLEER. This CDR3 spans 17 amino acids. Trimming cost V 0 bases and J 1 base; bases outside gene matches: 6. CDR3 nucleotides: TGCGCCAGCAGCCAAGATCAGCCACAGGGGGCCAAAAACATTCAGTACTTC. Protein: CASSQDQPQGAKNIQYF.

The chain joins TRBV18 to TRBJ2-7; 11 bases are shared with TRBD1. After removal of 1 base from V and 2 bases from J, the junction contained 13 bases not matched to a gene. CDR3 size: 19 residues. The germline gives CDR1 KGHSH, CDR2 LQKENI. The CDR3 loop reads CASSPLGTGGASGTYEQYF. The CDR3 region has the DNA TGTGCCAGCTCACCACTAGGGACAGGGGGGGCTAGCGGTACCTACGAGCAGTACTTC.

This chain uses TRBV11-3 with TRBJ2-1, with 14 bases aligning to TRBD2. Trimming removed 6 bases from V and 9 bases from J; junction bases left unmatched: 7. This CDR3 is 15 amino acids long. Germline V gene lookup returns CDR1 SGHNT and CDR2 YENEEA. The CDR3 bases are TGTGCCAGCAGGAAGGGGACTAGCGGGAGAAGTGAGCAGTTCTTC. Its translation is CASRKGTSGRSEQFF.

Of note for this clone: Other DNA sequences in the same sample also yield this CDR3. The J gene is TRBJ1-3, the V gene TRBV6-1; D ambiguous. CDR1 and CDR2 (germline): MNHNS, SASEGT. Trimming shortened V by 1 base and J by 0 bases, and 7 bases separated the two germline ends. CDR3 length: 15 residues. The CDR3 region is CASSEDRNSGNTIYF. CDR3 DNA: TGTGCCAGCAGTGAAGACAGAAACTCTGGAAACACCATATATTTT.

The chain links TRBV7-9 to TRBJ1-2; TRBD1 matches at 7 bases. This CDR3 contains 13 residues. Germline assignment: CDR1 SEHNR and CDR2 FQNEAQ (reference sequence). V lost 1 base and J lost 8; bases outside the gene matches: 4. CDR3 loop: CASSLGQGSGYTF. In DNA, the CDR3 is TGTGCCAGCAGCTTAGGACAGGGTAGCGGCTACACCTTC. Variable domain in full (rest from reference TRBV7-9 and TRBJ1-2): DTGVSQNPRHKITKRGQNVTFRCDPISEHNRLYWYRQTLGQGPEFLTYFQNEAQLEKSRLLSDRFSAERPKGSFSTLEIQRTEQGDSAMYLCASSLGQGSGYTFGSGTRLTVV.

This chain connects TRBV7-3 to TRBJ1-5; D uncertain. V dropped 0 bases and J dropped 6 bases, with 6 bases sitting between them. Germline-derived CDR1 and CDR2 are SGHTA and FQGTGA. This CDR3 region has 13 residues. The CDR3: CASSLTRSQPQHF. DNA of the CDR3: TGTGCCAGCAGCTTAACGCGGAGTCAGCCCCAGCATTTT.

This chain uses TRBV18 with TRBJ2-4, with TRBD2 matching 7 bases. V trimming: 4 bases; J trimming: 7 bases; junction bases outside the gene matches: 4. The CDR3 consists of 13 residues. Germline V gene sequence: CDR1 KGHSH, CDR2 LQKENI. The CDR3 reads CASSRGGINIQYF. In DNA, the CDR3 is TGTGCCAGCTCACGGGGAGGGATCAACATTCAGTACTTC.

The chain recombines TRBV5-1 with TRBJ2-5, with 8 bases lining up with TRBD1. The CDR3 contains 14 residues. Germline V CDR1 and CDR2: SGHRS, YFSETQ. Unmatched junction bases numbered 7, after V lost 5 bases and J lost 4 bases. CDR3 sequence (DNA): TGCGCCAGCAGAGAGACAGGGACAGGAGAGACCCAGTACTTC. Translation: CASRETGTGETQYF.

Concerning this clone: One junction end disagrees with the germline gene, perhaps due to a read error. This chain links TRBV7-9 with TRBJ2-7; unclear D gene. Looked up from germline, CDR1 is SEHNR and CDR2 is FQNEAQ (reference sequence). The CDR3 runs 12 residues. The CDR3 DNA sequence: TGTTCCAGCAGCTTATTTATGTACGAGCAGTACTTC. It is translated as CSSSLFMYEQYF.

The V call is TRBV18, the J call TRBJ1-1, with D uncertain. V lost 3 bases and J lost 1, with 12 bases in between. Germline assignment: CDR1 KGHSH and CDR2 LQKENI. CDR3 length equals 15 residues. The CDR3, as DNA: TGTGCCAGCTCACCCTCTGAGACATCGAACACTGAAGCTTTCTTT. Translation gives CASSPSETSNTEAFF. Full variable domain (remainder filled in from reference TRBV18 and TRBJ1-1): NAGVMQNPRHLVRRRGQEARLRCSPMKGHSHVYWYRQLPEEGLKFMVYLQKENIIDESGMPKERFSAEFPKEGPSILRIQQVVRGDSAAYFCASSPSETSNTEAFFGQGTRLTVV.

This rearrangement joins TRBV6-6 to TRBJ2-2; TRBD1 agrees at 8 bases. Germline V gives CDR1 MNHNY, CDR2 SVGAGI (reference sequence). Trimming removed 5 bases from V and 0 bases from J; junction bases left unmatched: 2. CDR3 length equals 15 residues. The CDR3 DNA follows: TGTGCCAGCAGTCAACAGGGGGCGAACACCGGGGAGCTGTTTTTT. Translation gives CASSQQGANTGELFF.

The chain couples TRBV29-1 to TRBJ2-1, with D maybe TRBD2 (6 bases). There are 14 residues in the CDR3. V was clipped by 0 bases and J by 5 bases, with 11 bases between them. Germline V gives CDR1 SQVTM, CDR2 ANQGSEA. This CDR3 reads CSVEDGRENNEQFF. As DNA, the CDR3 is TGCAGCGTTGAAGACGGGCGGGAAAACAATGAGCAGTTCTTC.

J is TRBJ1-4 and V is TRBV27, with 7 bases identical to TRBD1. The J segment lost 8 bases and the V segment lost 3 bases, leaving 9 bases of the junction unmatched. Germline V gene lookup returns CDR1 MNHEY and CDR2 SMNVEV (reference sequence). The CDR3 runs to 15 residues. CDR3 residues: CASSFLTGPPEKLFF. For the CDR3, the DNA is TGTGCCAGCAGTTTCCTGACAGGGCCGCCAGAAAAACTGTTTTTT.

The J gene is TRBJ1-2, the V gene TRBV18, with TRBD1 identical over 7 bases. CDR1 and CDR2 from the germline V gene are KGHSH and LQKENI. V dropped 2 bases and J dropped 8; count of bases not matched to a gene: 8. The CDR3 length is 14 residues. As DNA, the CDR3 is TGTGCCAGCTCACCATATAGTACAGGGGAAGGCTACACCTTC. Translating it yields CASSPYSTGEGYTF.

The CDR3 loop is CASLDSLSYEQYF. The CDR3 nucleotides are TGTGCCAGCTTGGATAGCTTATCCTACGAGCAGTACTTC. This rearrangement joins TRBV28 to TRBJ2-7, with D hard to call. V lost 8 bases to trimming and J lost 1 base, with 12 bases between them. CDR1 is MDHEN and CDR2 is SYDVKM in the germline V gene. This CDR3 is 13 amino acids long. Variable domain in full (rest from reference TRBV28 and TRBJ2-7): DVKVTQSSRYLVKRTGEKVFLECVQDMDHENMFWYRQDPGLGLRLIYFSYDVKMKEKGDIPEGYSVSREKKERFSLILESASTNQTSMYLCASLDSLSYEQYFGPGTRLTVT.

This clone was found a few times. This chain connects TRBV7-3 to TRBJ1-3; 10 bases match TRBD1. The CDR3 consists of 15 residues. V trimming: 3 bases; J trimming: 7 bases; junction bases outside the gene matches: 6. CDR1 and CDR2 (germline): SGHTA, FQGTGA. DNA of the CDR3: TGTGCCAGCAGCTTTGGGACAGGGGTCGGCAACACCATATATTTT. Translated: CASSFGTGVGNTIYF.

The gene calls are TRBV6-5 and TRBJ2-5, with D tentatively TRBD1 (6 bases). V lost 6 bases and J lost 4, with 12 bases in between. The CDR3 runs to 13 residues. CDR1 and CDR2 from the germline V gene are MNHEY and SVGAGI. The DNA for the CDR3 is TGTGCCAGCAGCCTCACAGGGTTAGAGACCCAGTACTTC. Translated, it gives CASSLTGLETQYF.

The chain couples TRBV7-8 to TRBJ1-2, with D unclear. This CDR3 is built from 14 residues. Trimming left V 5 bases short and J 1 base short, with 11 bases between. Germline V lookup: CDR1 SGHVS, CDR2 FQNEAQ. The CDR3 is CASSTDTFNYGYTF. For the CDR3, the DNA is TGTGCCAGCAGCACCGACACATTTAACTATGGCTACACCTTC. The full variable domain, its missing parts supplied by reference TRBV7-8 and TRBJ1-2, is GAGVSQSPRYKVAKRGQDVALRCDPISGHVSLFWYQQALGQGPEFLTYFQNEAQLDKSGLPSDRFFAERPEGSVSTLKIQRTQQEDSAVYLCASSTDTFNYGYTFGSGTRLTVV.

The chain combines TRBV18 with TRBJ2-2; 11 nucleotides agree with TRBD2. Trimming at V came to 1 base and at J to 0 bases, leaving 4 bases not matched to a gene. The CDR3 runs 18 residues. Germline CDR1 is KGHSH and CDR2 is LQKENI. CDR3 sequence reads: CASSPQTSGTTNTGELFF. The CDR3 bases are TGTGCCAGCTCACCACAGACTAGCGGGACCACGAACACCGGGGAGCTGTTTTTT. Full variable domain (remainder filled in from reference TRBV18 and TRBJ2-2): NAGVMQNPRHLVRRRGQEARLRCSPMKGHSHVYWYRQLPEEGLKFMVYLQKENIIDESGMPKERFSAEFPKEGPSILRIQQVVRGDSAAYFCASSPQTSGTTNTGELFFGEGSRLTVL.

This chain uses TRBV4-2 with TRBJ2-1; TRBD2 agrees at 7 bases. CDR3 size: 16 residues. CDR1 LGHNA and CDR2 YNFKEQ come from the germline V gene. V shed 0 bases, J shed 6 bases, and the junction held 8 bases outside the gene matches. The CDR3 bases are TGTGCCAGCAGCCAAGACTTCAGCGGGGCACTCAATGAGCAGTTCTTC. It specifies CASSQDFSGALNEQFF.